What follows are 25 T cell receptor beta chains derived from one specimen sequenced in a study of cytomegalovirus exposure and HLA in healthy donors. The PCR used 60 Vbeta and 13 Jbeta primers. The method was immunoSEQ multiplex PCR; TCRdb's version includes in-frame clones alone and lacks a portion of them. The profile shows about 110,000 clones, about 85% of them singletons. The sample was PBMCs. The receptors here all came from a man aged 50 to 59 in good health and CMV-seronegative.

This clone has a single count. The chain is built from TRBV28 and TRBJ1-5; maybe TRBD1 (6 bases). Germline CDR1 is MDHEN and CDR2 is SYDVKM. Trimming pared 1 base from V and 7 bases from J, leaving 11 bases between. This CDR3 contains 14 residues. CDR3 in DNA: TGTGCCAGCAGTTTATCAGGGGTTCACCAGCCCCAGCATTTT. It specifies CASSLSGVHQPQHF.

Turning to this clone: The junction and the germline gene differ at one end; a read error may be behind it. This sequence joins TRBV7-9 and TRBJ1-1, with 8 nucleotides matching TRBD1. The germline V gene has CDR1 SEHNR and CDR2 FQNEAQ (reference sequence). The CDR3 runs to 13 residues. The CDR3, as DNA: TGTTCCAGCCGGCAGGGGGCGAACACTGAAGCTTTCTTT. It encodes CSSRQGANTEAFF.

The chain links TRBV2 to TRBJ2-2, with 7 bases matching TRBD1. CDR3 length: 16 amino acids. Germline-derived CDR1 and CDR2 are SNHLY and FYNNEI. Losses at the gene ends were 9 bases for V and 2 bases for J; bases not matched to a gene: 12. CDR3 coding DNA: TGTGCCAGGAACCGAGGGACAGCTTCTAACACCGGGGAGCTGTTTTTT. As protein: CARNRGTASNTGELFF. The variable domain in full, completed from reference TRBV2 and TRBJ2-2, reads EPEVTQTPSHQVTQMGQEVILRCVPISNHLYFYWYRQILGQKVEFLVSFYNNEISEKSEIFDDQFSVERPDGSNFTLKIRSTKLEDSAMYFCARNRGTASNTGELFFGEGSRLTVL.

This clone has a handful of counts. The J gene is TRBJ2-1, the V gene TRBV5-8, with D perhaps matching TRBD2 (6 bases). V was clipped by 3 bases and J by 8 bases, with 6 bases between them. CDR1 and CDR2 (germline): SGHTS, YDEGEE. This CDR3 comprises 11 residues. The chain's CDR3 is CASSWRDEQFF. DNA for the CDR3: TGTGCCAGCAGCTGGAGGGATGAGCAGTTCTTC.

The chain joins TRBV7-3 to TRBJ2-2; 11 nucleotides line up with TRBD2. The CDR3 covers 16 residues. The junction had 5 bases not matched to a gene; V was cut back by 5 bases and J by 3 bases. From germline, CDR1 is SGHTA and CDR2 FQGTGA. CDR3 amino acids: CASSLIAGGDTGELFF. CDR3 DNA sequence: TGTGCCAGCAGCCTAATAGCGGGAGGGGACACCGGGGAGCTGTTTTTT.

V gene TRBV9 combines with J gene TRBJ2-5; D remains unclear. Germline V gives CDR1 SGDLS, CDR2 YYNGEE. The CDR3 runs 12 residues. V shed 3 bases and J shed 2 bases, with 5 bases lying between them. The chain's CDR3 is CASSANQETQYF. DNA of the CDR3: TGTGCCAGCAGCGCAAATCAAGAGACCCAGTACTTC.

J is TRBJ2-3 and V is TRBV7-8; tentatively, D is TRBD2 (6 bases). CDR3 size: 16 residues. Trimming stripped 5 bases from V and 1 base from J, with 16 bases between. The germline V gene has CDR1 SGHVS and CDR2 FQNEAQ. The CDR3 reads CASSPRTGSGTDTQYF. The CDR3 bases are TGTGCCAGCAGCCCTAGGACCGGGAGCGGCACAGATACGCAGTATTTT.

The chain employs TRBV28 and TRBJ1-4; D is undetermined. The CDR3 consists of 16 residues. Trimming left V 3 bases short and J 0 bases short, with 11 bases between. Germline-derived CDR1 and CDR2 are MDHEN and SYDVKM. CDR3 in DNA: TGTGCCAGCAGTTTCGCGCCCTCGGCAACTAATGAAAAACTGTTTTTT. Translation: CASSFAPSATNEKLFF.

The table lists this clone with a few counts. This sequence joins TRBV4-2 and TRBJ1-1; a possible D gene is TRBD1 (5 bases). With 0 bases removed from V and 0 bases from J, the gap between germline ends came to 8 bases. CDR1 and CDR2 from the germline V gene are LGHNA and YNFKEQ. The CDR3 is made up of 15 amino acids. The CDR3 DNA reads as TGTGCCAGCAGCCAAGACCGGGGGGTGAACACTGAAGCTTTCTTT. As protein: CASSQDRGVNTEAFF.

The genes are TRBV19 and TRBJ2-7; possibly TRBD2 for D (5 bases). CDR1 is LNHDA and CDR2 is SQIVND in the germline V gene (reference sequence). The CDR3 contains 12 residues. V lost 4 bases and J 2 bases, leaving 6 bases between the germline ends. Here the CDR3 reads CASSSGPYEQYF. In nucleotides, the CDR3 is TGTGCCAGTAGTAGCGGGCCCTACGAGCAGTACTTC.

The chain uses TRBV7-2 and TRBJ2-6; no clear D. The ends were cut back, 2 bases at V and 1 base at J, with 9 bases in the middle. This CDR3 is 16 amino acids long. Germline V CDR1 and CDR2: SGHTA, FQGNSA. The CDR3 is CASSLIPDSGANVLTF. DNA of the CDR3: TGTGCCAGCAGCTTAATCCCAGATTCTGGGGCCAACGTCCTGACTTTC.

Only one count was recorded for this clone. The V call is TRBV19, the J call TRBJ1-2; TRBD1 matches 9 bases. The V gene end was trimmed by 5 bases and the J gene end by 8 bases; junction bases not matched to a gene: 15. From germline, CDR1 is LNHDA and CDR2 SQIVND (reference sequence). The CDR3 is 16 amino acids. The CDR3 region is CASSPGTGIKVGGYTF. CDR3 DNA sequence: TGTGCCAGTAGTCCCGGGACAGGGATAAAAGTTGGGGGCTACACCTTC.

J is TRBJ2-2 and V is TRBV28; D is uncertain. Germline V gives CDR1 MDHEN, CDR2 SYDVKM. The length of the CDR3 is 12 residues. V lost 5 bases, J lost 6 bases, and 7 bases lay in between. The CDR3 region has the DNA TGTGCCAGCAGTACTCTGGCCGGGGAGCTGTTTTTT. It is translated as CASSTLAGELFF.

The rearrangement links TRBV7-6 to TRBJ2-7, with 7 bases aligning to TRBD2. Losses at the gene ends were 4 bases for V and 3 bases for J; bases not matched to a gene: 9. The CDR3 runs to 15 residues. CDR1 is SGHVS, CDR2 FNYEAQ, per germline. This CDR3 is CASSSGGGVFYEQYF. The CDR3 DNA reads TGTGCCAGCAGCTCCGGGGGAGGGGTTTTCTACGAGCAGTACTTC. Full variable domain (remainder filled in from reference TRBV7-6 and TRBJ2-7): GAGVSQSPRYKVTKRGQDVALRCDPISGHVSLYWYRQALGQGPEFLTYFNYEAQQDKSGLPNDRFSAERPEGSISTLTIQRTEQRDSAMYRCASSSGGGVFYEQYFGPGTRLTVT.

This rearrangement joins TRBV2 to TRBJ1-5, with D maybe TRBD1 (5 bases). The ends were cut back, 9 bases at V and 2 bases at J, with 11 bases in the middle. CDR3 length: 13 amino acids. CDR1 and CDR2 from the germline V gene are SNHLY and FYNNEI. CDR3 loop: CASQGFGNQPQHF. In DNA form, the CDR3 reads TGTGCCAGTCAGGGTTTCGGCAATCAGCCCCAGCATTTT.

This rearrangement joins TRBV10-3 to TRBJ2-1; possibly TRBD2 for D (6 bases). V shed 0 bases and J shed 6 bases, with 12 bases lying between them. CDR1 is ENHRY and CDR2 is SYGVKD in the germline V gene. The CDR3 covers 15 residues. The CDR3 loop is CAISESGLSGNEQFF. The CDR3 region has the DNA TGTGCCATCAGTGAGTCGGGACTCTCTGGCAATGAGCAGTTCTTC.

The chain links TRBV7-6 to TRBJ2-7; TRBD1 matches 10 bases. Germline V gene lookup returns CDR1 SGHVS and CDR2 FNYEAQ. There are 12 residues in the CDR3. V trimming: 4 bases; J trimming: 9 bases; junction bases outside the gene matches: 3. In nucleotides, the CDR3 is TGTGCCAGCAGCTCCGGGACAGGGGCGCAGTACTTC. Translation gives CASSSGTGAQYF.

Here the CDR3 reads CASSPWGDYFPLHF. The CDR3 DNA is TGCGCCAGCAGCCCCTGGGGGGACTACTTTCCCCTCCACTTT. The chain has TRBV4-1 and TRBJ1-6; TRBD1 might be the D (5 bases). The germline CDR1 and CDR2 sequences are MGHRA and YSYEKL. This CDR3 has 14 amino acids. The V end lost 4 bases, the J end lost 13 bases, and 17 bases lay between the germline ends.

On this clone: The limits of the CDR3 on the DNA are not certain, so only TCRdb's listed CDR3 is given. The rearrangement links TRBV28 to TRBJ1-2; the table's TRBD1 call for D was not verified on the DNA. The CDR3 spans 14 amino acids, including both terminal residues. CDR1 is MDHEN, CDR2 SYDVKM, per germline. The CDR3 sequence: CASSSSSGQLDYTF.

This clone occurred once. The V call is TRBV10-3, the J call TRBJ2-2, with D hard to call. Trimming removed 0 bases at V and 6 bases at J, with 8 bases between. Germline V CDR1 and CDR2: ENHRY, SYGVKD. This CDR3 comprises 14 residues. The CDR3 protein is CAISESRSPGELFF. The CDR3 coding sequence is TGTGCCATCAGTGAGTCGCGGAGTCCCGGGGAGCTGTTTTTT.

The chain has TRBV5-1 and TRBJ2-1; 13 bases fit TRBD2. Trimming removed 2 bases from V and 6 bases from J; junction bases left unmatched: 17. The CDR3 is 20 residues long. From germline, CDR1 is SGHRS and CDR2 YFSETQ. DNA of the CDR3: TGCGCCAGCAGCTTTTACGGGACTAGCGGGATCAGTCCAACGGGCAATGAGCAGTTCTTC. Translating gives CASSFYGTSGISPTGNEQFF.

The J gene is TRBJ2-5, the V gene TRBV27; 9 bases match TRBD2. Per germline, CDR1 MNHEY and CDR2 SMNVEV (reference sequence). This CDR3 region has 17 residues. Losses at the gene ends were 4 bases for V and 5 bases for J; bases not matched to a gene: 14. The CDR3 reads CASSSYGQGGRAETQYF. DNA of the CDR3: TGTGCCAGCAGTTCATACGGCCAGGGCGGGAGGGCCGAGACCCAGTACTTC.

The rearrangement joins TRBV6-1 to TRBJ2-7; D gene uncertain. The V gene's germline CDR1 is MNHNS and CDR2 SASEGT. This CDR3 is 13 amino acids long. V lost 4 bases and J 2 bases, leaving 9 bases between the germline ends. CDR3 DNA sequence: TGTGCCAGCAGTGTAGACTGGACCTACGAGCAGTACTTC. Amino acids: CASSVDWTYEQYF.

This chain connects TRBV19 to TRBJ2-7, with 9 bases identical to TRBD1. The germline CDR1 and CDR2 sequences are LNHDA and SQIVND (reference sequence). The CDR3 contains 14 residues. V shed 11 bases and J 2 bases; nucleotides not matched to a gene: 10. This chain's CDR3 is CASSGGQGPYEQYF. CDR3 nucleotide sequence: TGTGCCTCCTCAGGGGGACAGGGCCCCTACGAGCAGTACTTC.

The chain couples TRBV6-5 to TRBJ2-7; 8 bases are shared with TRBD2. Germline loops: CDR1 MNHEY, CDR2 SVGAGI. CDR3 length: 15 amino acids. V gave up 6 bases and J gave up 0 bases; unmatched junction bases: 7. The CDR3 loop is CASRSVAGSSYEQYF. Written as DNA, the CDR3 is TGTGCCAGCAGATCAGTAGCGGGAAGCTCCTACGAGCAGTACTTC.